These 8 T cell receptor beta chains originate from one sample sequenced in a study of early T cells in non-severe SARS-CoV-2 infection. TCRdb re-called the 5' RACE reads with MiXCR, one entry per CDR3 protein. Of approximately 30,000 distinct CDR3 sequences in the sample, about 4.6% were seen once. Sequencing input: whole blood. The receptors were gathered from an adult who was a healthcare worker with PCR-confirmed SARS-CoV-2 infection or an uninfected control (not recorded which).

This clonotype was found many times. V is TRBV10-3 and J is TRBJ2-7, with 8 bases aligning to TRBD1. Per the germline V gene, CDR1 is ENHRY and CDR2 is SYGVKD. V trimming: 11 bases; J trimming: 3 bases; junction bases outside the gene matches: 3. The CDR3 sequence is 11 residues long. The CDR3 loop reads CAVTGDYEQYF. CDR3 coding DNA: TGTGCCGTGACAGGGGACTACGAGCAGTACTTC.

This clonotype was counted many times. The J gene is TRBJ2-7, the V gene TRBV29-1; no definite D call. V was cut by 6 bases and J by 7 bases, with 16 bases left in between. This CDR3 spans 12 amino acids. The germline V gene encodes CDR1 SQVTM and CDR2 ANQGSEA. CDR3 in DNA: TGCAGCGTAGCCTACGGGCCCGGGGAGCAGTACTTC. This encodes CSVAYGPGEQYF.

V is TRBV5-4 and J is TRBJ2-1, with D unresolved. The CDR3 totals 13 residues. Trimming cost V 0 bases and J 8 bases, with 9 bases left between them. CDR1 is SGHNT, CDR2 YYREEE, per germline (reference sequence). CDR3 sequence: CASSLAFGDEQFF. The DNA for the CDR3 is TGTGCCAGCAGCTTGGCGTTTGGGGATGAGCAGTTCTTC.

Many counts were recorded for this clonotype. The rearrangement links TRBV6-1 to TRBJ2-1; D is unclear. Trimming stripped 0 bases from V and 1 base from J, with 13 bases between. CDR1 MNHNS and CDR2 SASEGT come from the germline V gene. This CDR3 comprises 17 residues. The CDR3 DNA reads TGTGCCAGCAGTGAAGCGCGCGGTCCCAAATCCTACAATGAGCAGTTCTTC. Its protein is CASSEARGPKSYNEQFF.

This clonotype has only a few counts. One end of the junction does not line up with germline, which may come from a read error. The V and J genes are TRBV28 and TRBJ1-3; no clear D gene. CDR3 length: 14 residues. Germline CDR1 is MDHEN and CDR2 is SYDVKM. The DNA for the CDR3 is TGTGCCAGCAGTAGCCGGCACTCTGGAAACACCATATATTTC. Translation: CASSSRHSGNTIYF.

The sample holds a few counts of this clonotype. The V gene is TRBV24-1, the J gene TRBJ2-3; TRBD2 matches 8 bases. This CDR3 is built from 14 residues. Germline CDR1 reads KGHDR; CDR2 reads SFDVKD. V was clipped by 5 bases and J by 4 bases; unmatched bases: 4. The CDR3 here is CATSGERGPDTQYF. The DNA of the CDR3 is TGTGCCACCAGTGGGGAGCGGGGGCCAGATACGCAGTATTTT.

This clonotype showed up many times. The chain combines TRBV6-6 with TRBJ1-3; D not resolved. The CDR3 contains 16 residues. The germline CDR1 and CDR2 sequences are MNHNY and SVGAGI (reference sequence). Trimming cost V 4 bases and J 3 bases, with 16 bases left between them. Here the CDR3 reads CASSLPGVVGGNTIYF. In DNA, the CDR3 is TGTGCCAGCAGTTTGCCCGGGGTAGTAGGTGGAAACACCATATATTTT.

This clonotype was recorded many times. This CDR3 is CASGRWGQGYPNEKLFF. The DNA of the CDR3 is TGTGCCAGCGGGCGCTGGGGACAGGGTTACCCTAATGAAAAACTGTTTTTT. V gene TRBV3-1 combines with J gene TRBJ1-4, with 9 bases that match TRBD1. This CDR3 is 17 amino acids long. Germline CDR1 is LGHDT and CDR2 is YNNKEL (reference sequence). V shed 8 bases and J 3 bases; nucleotides not matched to a gene: 13.